These T cell receptor beta chains were read from a single sample in a study of cytomegalovirus exposure and HLA in healthy donors. Sequencing was performed with immunoSEQ multiplex PCR; in TCRdb, only in-frame clones are kept and a portion is missing. The data show about 160,000 clones, with 70% to 85% seen just once and approximately 4.5% held by the top ten. Sample: PBMCs. The receptors were gathered from a man aged 35 to 55 in good health and CMV-seronegative. Each CDR3 is given with its conserved first and last residue. D genes are given only for firm matches. Size is omitted from some rows. Given values are once, few, many or a class for expanded clones.

d_gene,v_gene,abundance,j_gene,CDR3nt,CDR3aa
TRBD2,TRBV4-3,-,TRBJ2-5,TGCGCCAGCAGCGTTGGGACTAGTGTACAAGAGACCCAGTACTTC,CASSVGTSVQETQYF
TRBD2,TRBV6-6,-,TRBJ2-7,TGTGCCAGCAGACTAGCGGGGAGGTACGAGCAGTACTTC,CASRLAGRYEQYF
TRBD1,TRBV28,-,TRBJ1-2,TGTGCCAGCAGTTCCCCCGGGACAGGGGCCTATGGCTACACCTTC,CASSSPGTGAYGYTF
TRBD2,TRBV11-3,-,TRBJ2-3,TGTGCCAGCAGCTTAGGGACTAGCCCAGATACGCAGTATTTT,CASSLGTSPDTQYF
-,TRBV10-3,-,TRBJ1-2,TGTGCCATCAGTGAAGGGACACACTATGGCTACACCTTC,CAISEGTHYGYTF
TRBD2,TRBV28,-,TRBJ2-3,TGTGCCAGCAGTCCCCTCCGGGGGGGCGGGGGAGATACGCAGTATTTT,CASSPLRGGGGDTQYF
TRBD1,TRBV19,-,TRBJ1-6,TGTGCCAGTAGTCTTCCGACAGGGGCCCTTAGATCACCCCTCCACTTT,CASSLPTGALRSPLHF
-,TRBV6-1,-,TRBJ1-2,TGTGCCAGCAGTGTCACGGAATGGGAGGGCTACACCTTC,CASSVTEWEGYTF
TRBD1,TRBV15,once,TRBJ2-1,TGTGCCACCAGGGGACAGGGCTACAATGAGCAGTTCTTC,CATRGQGYNEQFF
TRBD2,TRBV9,-,TRBJ2-7,TGTGCCAGCAGCGTAGGCTTGGCGGGGGACTCCTACGAGCAGTACTTC,CASSVGLAGDSYEQYF
-,TRBV28,-,TRBJ2-1,TGTGCCAGCAGCCGAACTCTGGACACCCTGGATAATGAGCAGTTCTTC,CASSRTLDTLDNEQFF
TRBD1,TRBV6-5,-,TRBJ1-1,TGTGCCAGCAGCTCCCGACAGGGGATCAACACTGAAGCTTTCTTT,CASSSRQGINTEAFF
-,TRBV5-1,-,TRBJ2-7,TGCGCCAGCAGCCCGGAGGGGACAGCCTACGAGCAGTACTTC,CASSPEGTAYEQYF
-,TRBV9,once,TRBJ2-2,TGTGCCAGCAGCGTAGGGGGAGGGAACACCGGGGAGCTGTTTTTT,CASSVGGGNTGELFF
TRBD1,TRBV27,-,TRBJ2-7,TGTGCCAGCAGCAACGACAGGGGGCGCCTTTACGAGCAGTACTTC,CASSNDRGRLYEQYF
-,TRBV5-1,-,TRBJ1-1,TGCGCCAGCAGCAAGCAGGGGACCGAGAACACTGAAGCTTTCTTT,CASSKQGTENTEAFF
TRBD2,TRBV5-1,-,TRBJ2-1,TGCGCCAGTAGCTTGGGGTCTAGCGGGCACAATGAGCAGTTCTTC,CASSLGSSGHNEQFF
TRBD1,TRBV7-6,once,TRBJ2-7,TGTGCCAGCAGCTTAGGGAGTTGGACAGGAGCCTACGAGCAGTACTTC,CASSLGSWTGAYEQYF
TRBD2,TRBV7-7,-,TRBJ2-7,TGTGCTAGCAGCTTAGGGGACGGGGGGGGTTACGAGCAGTACTTC,CASSLGDGGGYEQYF
-,TRBV7-9,-,TRBJ2-7,TGTGCCAGCAGCCGTGTTTACGAGCAGTACTTC,CASSRVYEQYF
-,TRBV21-1,-,TRBJ2-3,TGTGCCACCAGCCCTCCCTATACGCAGTATTTT,CATSPPYTQYF
TRBD1,TRBV27,-,TRBJ1-5,TGTGCCAGCAGTTGGGACAGCAGTAGCAATCAGCCCCAGCATTTT,CASSWDSSSNQPQHF
TRBD2,TRBV14,-,TRBJ2-5,TGTGCCAGCAGCCAAGAGAGGACTCGCGGGGGTTGGCAAGAGACCCAGTACTTC,CASSQERTRGGWQETQYF
-,TRBV27,-,TRBJ1-4,TGTGCCAGCAGTTTATCGTGCCAGGGTACCATCGATGAAAAACTGTTTTTT,CASSLSCQGTIDEKLFF
-,TRBV10-3,-,TRBJ2-7,TGTGCCCATCGAGACAGGTGTACCTACGAGCAGTACTTC,CAHRDRCTYEQYF
-,TRBV4-1,-,TRBJ2-6,TGCGCCAGCAGCCCCGCCGGGATATGGTTGGACTCTGGGGCCAACGTCCTGACTTTC,CASSPAGIWLDSGANVLTF
-,TRBV7-2,few,TRBJ2-7,TGTGCCAGCAGCTTCGCGACTCTTTACGAGCAGTACTTC,CASSFATLYEQYF
-,TRBV11-1,-,TRBJ2-2,TGTGCCAGCAGCTTAGGCAGGGGGGCCAGGACCGGGGAGCTGTTTTTT,CASSLGRGARTGELFF